This TCR beta chain was recovered during a study of CD8+ T cells in alopecia areata. Findings of the study overall: Affected lesional scalp, above all in alopecia totalis/universalis, was more clonal than normal scalp. Patients shared TCRs less clearly than mice did, possibly for HLA-related reasons. There were also resident alphabeta T cells of normal skin sequenced in scalp samples.

The CDR3 has 16 residues. The junction had 16 bases not matched to a gene; V was cut back by 7 bases and J by 1 base. The germline V gene has CDR1 SQVTM and CDR2 ANQGSEA. A FACSAria was used to sort CD4+ and CD8+ T cells. These cells came from PBMCs. Details on this clone: Its antigen is unknown.

Sequencing relied on a cDNA template that was reverse transcribed from extracted RNA. Libraries were prepared by immunoSEQ multiplex PCR; TCRdb keeps only in-frame clonotypes and omits some of them. The sample includes about 150,000 clones, 55% of them seen just once. The source of this sequence is a human donor in good health. The specimen was CD4+ T cells sorted from blood. The V call is TRBV29-1, the J call TRBJ2-7, with 7 bases matching TRBD2. The CDR3 sequence is CSARMGGRLASYEQYF. The CDR3 bases are TGCAGCGCTAGGATGGGGGGGAGACTCGCGTCCTACGAGCAGTACTTC.